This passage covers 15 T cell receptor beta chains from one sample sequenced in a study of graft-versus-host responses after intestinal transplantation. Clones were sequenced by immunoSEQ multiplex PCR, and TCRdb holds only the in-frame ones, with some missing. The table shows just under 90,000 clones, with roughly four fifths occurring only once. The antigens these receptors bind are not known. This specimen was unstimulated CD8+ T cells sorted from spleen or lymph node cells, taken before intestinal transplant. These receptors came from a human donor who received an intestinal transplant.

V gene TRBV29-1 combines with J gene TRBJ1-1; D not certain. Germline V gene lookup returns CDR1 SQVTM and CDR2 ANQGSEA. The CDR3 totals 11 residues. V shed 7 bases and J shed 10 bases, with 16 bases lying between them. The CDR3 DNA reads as TGCAGCGGTCTGGTGGATTTGAGAGCTTTCTTT. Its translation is CSGLVDLRAFF.

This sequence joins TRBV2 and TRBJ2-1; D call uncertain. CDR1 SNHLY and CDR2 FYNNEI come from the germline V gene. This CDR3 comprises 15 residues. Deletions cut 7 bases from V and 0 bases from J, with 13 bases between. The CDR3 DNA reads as TGTGCCAGCACTTTGGACCAAAGCTCCTACAATGAGCAGTTCTTC. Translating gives CASTLDQSSYNEQFF.

The CDR3 sequence: CASSPQATNEKLFF. Here the CDR3 DNA reads TGCGCCAGCAGCCCTCAAGCAACTAATGAAAAACTGTTTTTT. The chain employs TRBV4-1 and TRBJ1-4; D is undetermined. Germline loops: CDR1 MGHRA, CDR2 YSYEKL. The CDR3 consists of 14 residues. Trimming took off 4 bases at V and 0 bases at J, with 6 bases between the two ends.

CDR3 bases: TGCGCCAGCAGCCAAGGTCCGTGGACAGGGGAAGGAGGTGAGCAGTTCTTC. As protein: CASSQGPWTGEGGEQFF. This chain joins TRBV4-1 and TRBJ2-1; 9 bases are a match to TRBD1. The CDR3 is 17 residues long. Germline V gene lookup returns CDR1 MGHRA and CDR2 YSYEKL. The V segment lost 1 base and the J segment 9 bases; nucleotides outside the gene matches: 13.

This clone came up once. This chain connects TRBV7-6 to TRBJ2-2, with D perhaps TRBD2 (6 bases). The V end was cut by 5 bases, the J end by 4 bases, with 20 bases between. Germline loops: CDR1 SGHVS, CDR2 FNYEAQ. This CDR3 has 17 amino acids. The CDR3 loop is CASSQTPGDFRTGELFF. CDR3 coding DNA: TGTGCCAGCAGCCAAACCCCGGGAGACTTTCGCACCGGGGAGCTGTTTTTT.

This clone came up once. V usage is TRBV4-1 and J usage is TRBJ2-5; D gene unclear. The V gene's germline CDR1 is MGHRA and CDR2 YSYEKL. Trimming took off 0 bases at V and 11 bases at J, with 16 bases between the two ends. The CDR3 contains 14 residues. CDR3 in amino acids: CASSQDQYAGFQYF. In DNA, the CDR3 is TGCGCCAGCAGCCAAGACCAGTACGCCGGGTTTCAGTACTTC.

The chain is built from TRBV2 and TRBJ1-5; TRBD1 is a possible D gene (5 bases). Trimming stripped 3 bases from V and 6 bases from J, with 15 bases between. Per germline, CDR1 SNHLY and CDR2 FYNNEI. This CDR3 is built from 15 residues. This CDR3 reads CASSDVVAGSQPQHF. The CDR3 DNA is TGTGCCAGCAGTGACGTTGTGGCAGGGAGTCAGCCCCAGCATTTT.

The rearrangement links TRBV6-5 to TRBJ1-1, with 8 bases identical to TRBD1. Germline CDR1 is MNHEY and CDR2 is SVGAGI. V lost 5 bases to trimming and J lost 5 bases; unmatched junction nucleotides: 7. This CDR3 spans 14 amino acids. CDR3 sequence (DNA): TGTGCCAGCAGTCTTACAGGGGGGCCGACTGAAGCTTTCTTT. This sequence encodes CASSLTGGPTEAFF.

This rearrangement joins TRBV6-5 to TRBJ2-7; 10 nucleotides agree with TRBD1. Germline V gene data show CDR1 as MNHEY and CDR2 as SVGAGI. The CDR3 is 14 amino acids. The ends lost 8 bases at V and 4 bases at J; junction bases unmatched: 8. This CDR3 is CASLLGQGRYEQYF. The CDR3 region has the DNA TGTGCCAGCCTCCTGGGACAGGGGAGATACGAGCAGTACTTC.

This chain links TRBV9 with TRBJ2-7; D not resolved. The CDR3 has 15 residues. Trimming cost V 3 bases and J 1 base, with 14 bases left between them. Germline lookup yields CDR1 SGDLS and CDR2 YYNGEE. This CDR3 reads CASSAPQEESYEQYF. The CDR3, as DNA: TGTGCCAGCAGCGCCCCCCAGGAAGAGTCCTACGAGCAGTACTTC.

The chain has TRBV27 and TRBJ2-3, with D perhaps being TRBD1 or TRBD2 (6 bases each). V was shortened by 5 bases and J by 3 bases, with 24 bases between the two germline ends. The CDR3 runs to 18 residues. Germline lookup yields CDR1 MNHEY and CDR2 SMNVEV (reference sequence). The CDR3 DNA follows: TGTGCCAGCAGTCCCCGTGGGGGGCCGGGACCGGATACAGATACGCAGTATTTT. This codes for CASSPRGGPGPDTDTQYF.

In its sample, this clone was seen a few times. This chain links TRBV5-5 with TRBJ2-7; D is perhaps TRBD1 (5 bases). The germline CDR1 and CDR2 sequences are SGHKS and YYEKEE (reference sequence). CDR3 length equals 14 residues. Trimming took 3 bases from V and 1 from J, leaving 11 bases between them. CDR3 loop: CASSSSYRSYEQYF. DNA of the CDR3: TGTGCCAGCAGCTCCAGTTACAGGTCCTACGAGCAGTACTTC. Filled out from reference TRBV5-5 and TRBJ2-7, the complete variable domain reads DAGVTQSPTHLIKTRGQQVTLRCSPISGHKSVSWYQQVLGQGPQFIFQYYEKEERGRGNFPDRFSARQFPNYSSELNVNALLLGDSALYLCASSSSYRSYEQYFGPGTRLTVT.

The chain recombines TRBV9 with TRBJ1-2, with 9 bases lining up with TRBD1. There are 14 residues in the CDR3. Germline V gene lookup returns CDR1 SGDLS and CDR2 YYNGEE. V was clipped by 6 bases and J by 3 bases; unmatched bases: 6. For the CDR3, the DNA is TGTGCCAGCAAAGGACAGGGGAGCTACTATGGCTACACCTTC. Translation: CASKGQGSYYGYTF.

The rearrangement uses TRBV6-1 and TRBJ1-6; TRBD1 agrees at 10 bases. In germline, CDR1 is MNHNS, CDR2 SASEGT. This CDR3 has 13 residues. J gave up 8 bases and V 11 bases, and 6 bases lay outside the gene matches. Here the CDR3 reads CAGQGGMDSPLHF. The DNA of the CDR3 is TGTGCCGGACAGGGGGGAATGGATTCACCCCTCCACTTT.

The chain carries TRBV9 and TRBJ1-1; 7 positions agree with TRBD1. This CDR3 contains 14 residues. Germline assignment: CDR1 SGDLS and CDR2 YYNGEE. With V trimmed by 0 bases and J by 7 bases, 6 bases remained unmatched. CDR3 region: CASSVVGGTDEAFF. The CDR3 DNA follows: TGTGCCAGCAGCGTAGTTGGTGGGACAGATGAAGCTTTCTTT.